Listed here are 8 T cell receptor beta chains from one sample, sequenced in a study of T cell responses to AZD1222 COVID-19 vaccine. Assay: immunoSEQ multiplex PCR; the TCRdb copy retains only in-frame clones and omits some. Of under 100,000 clones listed, roughly 90% are singletons. This sample comprised peripheral blood, obtained 28 days after the second AZD1222 dose. Every receptor here comes from an adult who received the AZD1222 COVID-19 vaccine.

V gene TRBV27 combines with J gene TRBJ1-5, with D possibly TRBD1 on 5 matching bases. Per the germline V gene, CDR1 is MNHEY and CDR2 is SMNVEV (reference sequence). The CDR3 extends over 13 amino acids. V was pared by 3 bases and J by 7 bases, with 10 bases between. In DNA, the CDR3 is TGTGCCAGCAGTTTTGGGGGAGGACAGCCCCAGCATTTT. Its protein product is CASSFGGGQPQHF.

CDR3 sequence: CASSLVQGLGNEKLFF. For the CDR3, the DNA is TGTGCCAGCAGCTTGGTACAGGGTCTGGGAAATGAAAAACTGTTTTTT. The rearrangement links TRBV5-8 to TRBJ1-4; D possibly corresponds to TRBD1 (6 bases). Germline V gene sequence: CDR1 SGHTS, CDR2 YDEGEE. Deletions cut 0 bases from V and 5 bases from J, with 14 bases between. The CDR3 length is 16 residues.

The chain carries TRBV27 and TRBJ1-1, with D unresolved. CDR1 is MNHEY, CDR2 SMNVEV, per germline (reference sequence). The CDR3 runs 14 residues. V shed 3 bases and J shed 2 bases, with 10 bases lying between them. The CDR3, as DNA: TGTGCCAGCAGTTTTAGTGCTGGAAACACTGAAGCTTTCTTT. As protein: CASSFSAGNTEAFF.

For the CDR3, the DNA is TGTGCCAGCAAGCTGACAGGGGGGAACACTGAAGCTTTCTTT. Its translation is CASKLTGGNTEAFF. V and J are TRBV27 and TRBJ1-1, with 9 bases that match TRBD1. CDR1 and CDR2 from the germline V gene are MNHEY and SMNVEV (reference sequence). The trim removed 7 bases at V and 1 base at J, leaving 4 bases unmatched. The CDR3 has 14 residues.

This clone is medium-sized in the sample. This chain joins TRBV6-4 and TRBJ2-6; TRBD2 agrees at 12 bases. This CDR3 spans 16 amino acids. Per the germline V gene, CDR1 is MRHNA and CDR2 is SNTAGT. The junction had 0 bases not matched to a gene; V was cut back by 4 bases and J by 2 bases. DNA of the CDR3: TGTGCCAGCAGTGCTAGCGGGGGGGCTGGGGCCAACGTCCTGACTTTC. Translation gives CASSASGGAGANVLTF.

CDR3 coding DNA: TGTGCCAGCAGCTTATTGCGGGCGGGGGGTAGAGATACGCAGTATTTT. Residues: CASSLLRAGGRDTQYF. The chain recombines TRBV11-2 with TRBJ2-3, with 8 nucleotides matching TRBD2. Germline-derived CDR1 and CDR2 are SGHAT and FQNNGV. Trimming removed 2 bases from V and 5 bases from J; junction bases left unmatched: 9. The CDR3 consists of 16 residues.

The chain carries TRBV2 and TRBJ2-3; D is tentatively TRBD1 or TRBD2 (5 bases each). The V and J ends lost 5 bases and 3 bases respectively, with 15 bases between them. Germline V lookup: CDR1 SNHLY, CDR2 FYNNEI. CDR3 length equals 15 residues. The CDR3 here is CASSSRVGVTDTQYF. The CDR3 DNA follows: TGTGCCAGCAGTTCCAGGGTGGGGGTTACAGATACGCAGTATTTT.

V and J are TRBV27 and TRBJ1-4; D is unclear. The CDR3 has 13 amino acids. The ends were cut back, 7 bases at V and 4 bases at J, with 10 bases in the middle. Germline loops: CDR1 MNHEY, CDR2 SMNVEV (reference sequence). CDR3 sequence (DNA): TGTGCCAGCACCACGAGGGATAATGAAAAACTGTTTTTT. It encodes CASTTRDNEKLFF.